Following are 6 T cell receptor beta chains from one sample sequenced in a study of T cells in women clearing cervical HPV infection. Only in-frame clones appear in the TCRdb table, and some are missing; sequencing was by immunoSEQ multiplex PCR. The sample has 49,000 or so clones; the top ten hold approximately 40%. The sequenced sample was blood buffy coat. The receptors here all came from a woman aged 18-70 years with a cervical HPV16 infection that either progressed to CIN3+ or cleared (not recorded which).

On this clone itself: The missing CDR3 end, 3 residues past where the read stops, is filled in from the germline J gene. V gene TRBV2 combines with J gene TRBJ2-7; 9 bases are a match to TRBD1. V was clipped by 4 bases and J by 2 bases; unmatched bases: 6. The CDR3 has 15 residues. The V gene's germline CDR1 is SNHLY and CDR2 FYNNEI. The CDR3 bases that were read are TGTGCCAGCAGTGGCTCTTGGGACAGGGCCTACGAG. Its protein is CASSGSWDRAYE. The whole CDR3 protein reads CASSGSWDRAYEQYF.

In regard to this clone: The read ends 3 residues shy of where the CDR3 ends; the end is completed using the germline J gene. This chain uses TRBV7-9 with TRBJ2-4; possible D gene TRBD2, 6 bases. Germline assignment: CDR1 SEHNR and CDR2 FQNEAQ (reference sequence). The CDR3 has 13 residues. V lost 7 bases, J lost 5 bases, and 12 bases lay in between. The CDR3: CASTLSGENIQYF. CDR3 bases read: TGTGCCAGCACCCTATCGGGGGAAAACATT.

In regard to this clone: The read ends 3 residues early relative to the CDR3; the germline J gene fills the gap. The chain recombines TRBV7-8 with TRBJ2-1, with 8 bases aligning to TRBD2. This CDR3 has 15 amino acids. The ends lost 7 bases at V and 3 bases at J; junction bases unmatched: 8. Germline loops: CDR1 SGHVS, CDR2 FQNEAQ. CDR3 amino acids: CASTRAGESYNEQFF. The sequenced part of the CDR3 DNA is TGTGCCAGCACCCGAGCGGGAGAGAGCTACAATGAG.

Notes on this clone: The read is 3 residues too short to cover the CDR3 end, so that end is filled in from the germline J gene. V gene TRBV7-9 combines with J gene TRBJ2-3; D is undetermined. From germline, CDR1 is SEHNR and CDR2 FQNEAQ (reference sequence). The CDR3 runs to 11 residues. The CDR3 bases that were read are TGTGCCAGCAGTCCGCAGGAGACG. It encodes CASSPQET. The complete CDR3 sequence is CASSPQETQYF.

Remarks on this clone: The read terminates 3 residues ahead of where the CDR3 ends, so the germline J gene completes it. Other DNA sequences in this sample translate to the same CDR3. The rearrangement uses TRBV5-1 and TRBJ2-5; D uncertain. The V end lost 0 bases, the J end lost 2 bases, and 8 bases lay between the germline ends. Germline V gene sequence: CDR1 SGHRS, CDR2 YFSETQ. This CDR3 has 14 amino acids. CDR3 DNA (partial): TGCGCCAGCAGCTTGGGTACAAGTCAAGAGACC. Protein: CASSLGTSQET. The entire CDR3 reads CASSLGTSQETQYF.

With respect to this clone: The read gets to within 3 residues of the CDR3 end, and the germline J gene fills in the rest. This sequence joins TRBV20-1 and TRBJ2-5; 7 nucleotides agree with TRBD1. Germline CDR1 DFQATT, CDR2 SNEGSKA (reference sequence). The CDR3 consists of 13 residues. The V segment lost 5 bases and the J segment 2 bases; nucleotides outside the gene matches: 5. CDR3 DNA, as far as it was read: TGCAGTGCTCACCGGGACAGTCAAGAGACC. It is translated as CSAHRDSQET. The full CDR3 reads CSAHRDSQETQYF.